One sample yielded the 11 T cell receptor beta chains listed below, sequenced in a study of blood T cell repertoires in COVID-19 (TCRdb year 2020). Libraries were made using the immunoSEQ multiplex PCR assay. TCRdb limited this immuneACCESS table to in-frame rearrangements with V and J called. A share of clones is missing; checked studies link under half to unresolved V genes, and the rest is unexplained. In all, the sample holds 200,000 or so clones, and about nine tenths of those were seen once. The ten largest account for less than 4.5% of the sample. What was sequenced was PBMCs or T cells enriched from blood (not recorded which). Receptors originate from a woman in her forties with acute COVID-19.

This chain uses TRBV5-4 with TRBJ2-2; the match to TRBD1 covers 8 bases. The CDR3 consists of 16 residues. Germline CDR1 and CDR2: SGHNT and YYREEE (reference sequence). J gave up 2 bases and V 7 bases, and 10 bases lay outside the gene matches. The CDR3 bases are TGTGCCAGCGGGGCAGGGGGCAGCTTAAACACCGGGGAGCTGTTTTTT. Translation gives CASGAGGSLNTGELFF.

The gene calls are TRBV4-1 and TRBJ2-6, with 7 positions matching TRBD1. CDR1 is MGHRA, CDR2 YSYEKL, per germline. The CDR3 extends over 19 amino acids. Trimming cost V 4 bases and J 2 bases; bases outside gene matches: 14. CDR3 coding DNA: TGCGCCAGCAGCCTCCTACCGGGACAGCCGGAGGCTGGGGCCAACGTCCTGACTTTC. This codes for CASSLLPGQPEAGANVLTF.

DNA for the CDR3: TGTGCTAGTGGTTTGAGGACAGTATCCTACGAGCAGTACTTC. Translated, it gives CASGLRTVSYEQYF. The chain couples TRBV12-5 to TRBJ2-7; tentatively, D is TRBD1 (6 bases). Germline assignment: CDR1 LGHNT and CDR2 FRNRAP. V gave up 2 bases and J gave up 1 base, with 9 bases separating them. This CDR3 region has 14 residues.

The chain employs TRBV6-5 and TRBJ1-1, with 8 bases identical to TRBD1. The CDR3 covers 16 residues. CDR1 is MNHEY, CDR2 SVGAGI, per germline. With 2 bases clipped from V and 4 bases from J, the junction kept 9 bases outside the gene matches. The CDR3 reads CASSYRPGQGRTEAFF. For the CDR3, the DNA is TGTGCCAGCAGTTACCGCCCCGGACAGGGACGCACTGAAGCTTTCTTT.

The chain uses TRBV14 and TRBJ1-2; tentatively, D is TRBD1 (5 bases). CDR1 is SGHDN, CDR2 FVKESK, per germline. V was trimmed by 1 base and J by 1 base, leaving 16 bases between them. The CDR3 contains 17 residues. CDR3 region: CASSQVYGGVLNYGYTF. DNA of the CDR3: TGTGCCAGCAGCCAAGTCTACGGGGGAGTCCTTAACTATGGCTACACCTTC.

The chain carries TRBV28 and TRBJ2-3; TRBD1 matches at 9 bases. The germline CDR1 and CDR2 sequences are MDHEN and SYDVKM. There are 17 residues in the CDR3. V was pared by 3 bases and J by 4 bases, with 11 bases of the junction left unmatched. CDR3 nucleotides: TGTGCCAGCAGTTTGGTTAAGTTACAGGGGGCTGCAGATACGCAGTATTTT. Its translation: CASSLVKLQGAADTQYF.

The chain combines TRBV3-1 (or the pseudogene TRBV3-2) with TRBJ2-1; 8 bases are a match to TRBD2. V lost 4 bases, J lost 0 bases, and 8 bases stayed unmatched. The CDR3 sequence is 17 residues long. Germline loops: CDR1 LGHDT, CDR2 YNNKEL (reference sequence). The CDR3 protein is CASSRGGSFSSYNEQFF. In DNA form, the CDR3 reads TGTGCCAGCAGCCGCGGGGGGTCCTTTAGCTCCTACAATGAGCAGTTCTTC.

The chain joins TRBV19 to TRBJ1-1; TRBD1 matches 7 bases. Looked up from germline, CDR1 is LNHDA and CDR2 is SQIVND (reference sequence). CDR3 size: 16 residues. Germline trimming cut 4 bases from V and 4 bases from J; bases unmatched to any gene: 12. In nucleotides, the CDR3 is TGTGCCAGTAGTACAGCGAGACAGGGTCCGTCCACTGAAGCTTTCTTT. This encodes CASSTARQGPSTEAFF. Variable domain in full (rest from reference TRBV19 and TRBJ1-1): DGGITQSPKYLFRKEGQNVTLSCEQNLNHDAMYWYRQDPGQGLRLIYYSQIVNDFQKGDIAEGYSVSREKKESFPLTVTSAQKNPTAFYLCASSTARQGPSTEAFFGQGTRLTVV.

The V gene is TRBV5-5, the J gene TRBJ2-7; TRBD1 matches at 8 bases. The germline CDR1 and CDR2 sequences are SGHKS and YYEKEE (reference sequence). The ends lost 3 bases at V and 2 bases at J; junction bases unmatched: 4. The CDR3 length is 14 residues. DNA for the CDR3: TGTGCCAGCAGCTCACCGGGACAGGCCTACGAGCAGTACTTC. Its translation: CASSSPGQAYEQYF. The variable domain in full, with the rest retrieved from reference TRBV5-5 and TRBJ2-7, is DAGVTQSPTHLIKTRGQQVTLRCSPISGHKSVSWYQQVLGQGPQFIFQYYEKEERGRGNFPDRFSARQFPNYSSELNVNALLLGDSALYLCASSSPGQAYEQYFGPGTRLTVT.

The chain combines TRBV5-6 with TRBJ1-1; TRBD1 might be the D (5 bases). V lost 5 bases and J 3 bases, leaving 11 bases between the germline ends. CDR1 and CDR2 (germline): SGHDT, YYEEEE. CDR3 length: 13 amino acids. The CDR3 DNA reads TGTGCCAGCAGTTTCGACAGTTACACTGAAGCTTTCTTT. Its protein product is CASSFDSYTEAFF.

V usage is TRBV18 and J usage is TRBJ1-1; no definite D call. V lost 6 bases and J lost 0, with 8 bases in between. CDR3 length equals 13 residues. Germline loops: CDR1 KGHSH, CDR2 LQKENI. The CDR3 nucleotides are TGTGCCAGCTCCCCGACAATGAACACTGAAGCTTTCTTT. Residues: CASSPTMNTEAFF.